This is a list of T cell receptor beta chains from one sample in a study of regulatory T cells in long-lasting Graves disease. One entry per CDR3 protein, called by TCRdb with MiXCR from the multiplex PCR reads. The table records around 510,000 distinct CDR3 sequences, 20% to 25% of them present only once. Sequencing was performed on peripheral blood mononuclear cells (PBMCs), taken when the disease was refractory, from a patient treated with antithyroid drugs. The receptors were gathered from a female donor with Graves disease. CDR3s include the opening cysteine and the closing phenylalanine or tryptophan. The D gene is left open where the match is weak. Size tells how often a clone was seen (once, few, many) or the class of an expanded clone, and some rows leave it out.

- TRBJ1-4 - TRBV7-2 TGTGCCAGCAGCTTCGACAGGCAGAATGAAAAACTGTTTTTT CASSFDRQNEKLFF
many TRBJ2-2 TRBD2 TRBV27 TGTGCCAGCAGACCCCTACCGGGACTAGCGACCTACACCGGGGAGCTGTTTTTT CASRPLPGLATYTGELFF
few TRBJ1-1 TRBD1 TRBV3-1 TGTGCCAGCAGCCAATCGACAGGGGCCTACACTGAAGCTTTCTTT CASSQSTGAYTEAFF
few TRBJ1-2 - TRBV7-3 TGTGCCAGCAGCCCCAGCTCGGACAGCGACTATGGCTACACCTTC CASSPSSDSDYGYTF
- TRBJ2-2 - TRBV7-9 TGTGCCAGCAGCACCGGGACGGGGAAAGACACCGGGGAGCTGTTTTTT CASSTGTGKDTGELFF
many TRBJ2-7 - TRBV28 TGTGCCAGCAGTCTCTTCAGTAGCGAGCAGTACTTC CASSLFSSEQYF
- TRBJ2-1 - TRBV20-1 TGCAGTGCTCCACTCACCTCCTACAATGAGCAGTTCTTC CSAPLTSYNEQFF
- TRBJ2-7 - TRBV3-1 TGTGCCAGCAGCCAAGTGGAGGGTAAAGAGCAGTACTTC CASSQVEGKEQYF
- TRBJ2-2 - TRBV14 TGTGCCAGCAGCCAACGGAGGGCAAACACCGGGGAGCTGTTTTTT CASSQRRANTGELFF
few TRBJ2-1 TRBD2 TRBV7-2 TGTGCCAGCAGCCTTACCGGGACTAGCGGCTACAATGAGCAGTTCTTC CASSLTGTSGYNEQFF